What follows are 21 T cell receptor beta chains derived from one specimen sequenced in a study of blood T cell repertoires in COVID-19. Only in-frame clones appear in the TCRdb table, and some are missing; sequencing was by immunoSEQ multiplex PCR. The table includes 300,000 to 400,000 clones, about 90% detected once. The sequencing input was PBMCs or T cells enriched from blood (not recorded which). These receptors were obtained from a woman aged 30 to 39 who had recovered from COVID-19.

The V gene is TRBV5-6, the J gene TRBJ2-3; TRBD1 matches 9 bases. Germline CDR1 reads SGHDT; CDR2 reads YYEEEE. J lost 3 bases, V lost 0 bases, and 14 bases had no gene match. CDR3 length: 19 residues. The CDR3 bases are TGTGCCAGCAGCTTGGCGGGACAGGGATCTCTTTTTGGGACAGATACGCAGTATTTT. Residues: CASSLAGQGSLFGTDTQYF.

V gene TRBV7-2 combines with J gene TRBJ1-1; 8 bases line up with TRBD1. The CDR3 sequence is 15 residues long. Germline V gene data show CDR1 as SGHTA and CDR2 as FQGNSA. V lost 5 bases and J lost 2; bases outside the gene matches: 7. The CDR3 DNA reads TGTGCCAGCAGCACCCTGGGACAGGCCAACACTGAAGCTTTCTTT. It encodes CASSTLGQANTEAFF. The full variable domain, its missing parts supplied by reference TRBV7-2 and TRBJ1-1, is GAGVSQSPSNKVTEKGKDVELRCDPISGHTALYWYRQSLGQGLEFLIYFQGNSAPDKSGLPSDRFSAERTGGSVSTLTIQRTQQEDSAVYLCASSTLGQANTEAFFGQGTRLTVV.

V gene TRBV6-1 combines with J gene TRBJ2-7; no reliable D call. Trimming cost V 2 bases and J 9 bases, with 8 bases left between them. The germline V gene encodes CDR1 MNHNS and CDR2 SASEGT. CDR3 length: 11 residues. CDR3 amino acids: CASSESTVQYF. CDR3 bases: TGTGCCAGCAGTGAATCAACGGTGCAGTACTTC.

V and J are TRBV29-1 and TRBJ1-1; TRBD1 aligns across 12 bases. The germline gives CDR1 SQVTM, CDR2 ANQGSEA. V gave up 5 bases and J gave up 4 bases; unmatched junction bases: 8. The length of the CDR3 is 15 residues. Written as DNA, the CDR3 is TGCAGCGTTCCGGGGACAGGGGGCATGGGCACTGAAGCTTTCTTT. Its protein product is CSVPGTGGMGTEAFF.

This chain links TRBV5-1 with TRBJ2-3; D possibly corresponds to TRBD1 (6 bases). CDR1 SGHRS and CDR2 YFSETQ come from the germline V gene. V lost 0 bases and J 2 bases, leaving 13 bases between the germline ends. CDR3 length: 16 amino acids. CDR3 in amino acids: CASSLGSGHSTDTQYF. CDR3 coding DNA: TGCGCCAGCAGCTTGGGGTCGGGACACTCCACAGATACGCAGTATTTT.

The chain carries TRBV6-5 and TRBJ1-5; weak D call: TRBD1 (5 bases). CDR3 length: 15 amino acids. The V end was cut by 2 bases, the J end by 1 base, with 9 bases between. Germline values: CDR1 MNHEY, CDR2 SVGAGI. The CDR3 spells CASSYGAESNQPQHF. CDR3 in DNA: TGTGCCAGCAGTTACGGGGCGGAGAGCAATCAGCCCCAGCATTTT.

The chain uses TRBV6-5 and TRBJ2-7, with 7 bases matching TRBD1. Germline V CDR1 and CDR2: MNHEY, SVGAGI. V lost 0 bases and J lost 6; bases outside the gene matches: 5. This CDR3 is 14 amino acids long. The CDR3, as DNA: TGTGCCAGCAGTTACTCGACAGGGCCGAGCGAGCAGTACTTC. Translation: CASSYSTGPSEQYF.

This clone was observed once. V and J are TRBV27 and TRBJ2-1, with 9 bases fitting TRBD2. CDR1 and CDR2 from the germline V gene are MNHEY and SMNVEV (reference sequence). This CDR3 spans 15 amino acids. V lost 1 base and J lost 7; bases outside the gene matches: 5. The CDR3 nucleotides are TGTGCCAGCAGTTTATGGGCGGCGGGGGGGAATGAGCAGTTCTTC. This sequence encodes CASSLWAAGGNEQFF.

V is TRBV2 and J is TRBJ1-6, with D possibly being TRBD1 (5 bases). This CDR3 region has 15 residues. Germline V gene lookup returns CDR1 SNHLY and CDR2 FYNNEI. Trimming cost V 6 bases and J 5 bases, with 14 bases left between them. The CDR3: CASSGGGANNSPLHF. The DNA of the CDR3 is TGTGCCAGCAGCGGCGGAGGGGCGAATAATTCACCCCTCCACTTT.

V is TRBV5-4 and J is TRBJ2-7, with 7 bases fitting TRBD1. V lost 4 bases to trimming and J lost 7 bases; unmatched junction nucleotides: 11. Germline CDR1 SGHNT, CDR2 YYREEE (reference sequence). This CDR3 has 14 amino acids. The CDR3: CASSPRTGSIEQYF. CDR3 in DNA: TGTGCCAGCAGCCCCCGGACAGGCTCGATTGAGCAGTACTTC.

CDR3 protein: CASSPRTGGLDTQYF. DNA for the CDR3: TGTGCCAGCAGCCCGAGGACAGGGGGATTAGATACGCAGTATTTT. The chain links TRBV27 to TRBJ2-3; 10 bases align to TRBD1. Unmatched junction bases numbered 8, after V lost 6 bases and J lost 5 bases. This CDR3 is 15 amino acids long. Germline V gene sequence: CDR1 MNHEY, CDR2 SMNVEV (reference sequence).

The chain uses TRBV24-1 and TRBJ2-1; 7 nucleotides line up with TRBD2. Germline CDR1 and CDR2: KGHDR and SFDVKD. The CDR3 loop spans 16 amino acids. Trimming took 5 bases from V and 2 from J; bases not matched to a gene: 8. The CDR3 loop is CATSAEAGRAYNEQFF. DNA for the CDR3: TGTGCCACCAGTGCCGAGGCGGGGAGGGCCTACAATGAGCAGTTCTTC.

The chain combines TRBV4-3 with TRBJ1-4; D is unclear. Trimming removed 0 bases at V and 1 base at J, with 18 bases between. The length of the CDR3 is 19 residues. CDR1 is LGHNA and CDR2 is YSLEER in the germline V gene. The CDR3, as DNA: TGCGCCAGCAGCCAAGAGGTGGTGGCCCCTGGAGGAACTAATGAAAAACTGTTTTTT. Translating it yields CASSQEVVAPGGTNEKLFF.

The CDR3 sequence: CASSVGVASPLHF. DNA for the CDR3: TGTGCCAGCAGCGTAGGAGTCGCTTCACCCCTCCACTTT. The chain combines TRBV9 with TRBJ1-6; D gene ambiguous. From germline, CDR1 is SGDLS and CDR2 YYNGEE. The CDR3 length is 13 residues. Trimming shortened V by 0 bases and J by 9 bases, and 7 bases separated the two germline ends. The entire variable domain, with the rest obtained from reference TRBV9 and TRBJ1-6, is as follows: DSGVTQTPKHLITATGQRVTLRCSPRSGDLSVYWYQQSLDQGLQFLIQYYNGEERAKGNILERFSAQQFPDLHSELNLSSLELGDSALYFCASSVGVASPLHFGNGTRLTVT.

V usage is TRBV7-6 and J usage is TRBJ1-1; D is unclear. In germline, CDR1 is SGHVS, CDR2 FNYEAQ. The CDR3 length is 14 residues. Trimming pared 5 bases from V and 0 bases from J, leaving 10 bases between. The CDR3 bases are TGTGCCAGCAGCCCCGCAGGCGTGAACACTGAAGCTTTCTTT. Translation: CASSPAGVNTEAFF.

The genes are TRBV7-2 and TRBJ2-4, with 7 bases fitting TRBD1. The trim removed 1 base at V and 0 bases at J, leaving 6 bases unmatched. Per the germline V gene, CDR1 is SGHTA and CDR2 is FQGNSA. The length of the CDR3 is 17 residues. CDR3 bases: TGTGCCAGCAGCTTAGTACGGCAGGGGGTAGCCAAAAACATTCAGTACTTC. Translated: CASSLVRQGVAKNIQYF.

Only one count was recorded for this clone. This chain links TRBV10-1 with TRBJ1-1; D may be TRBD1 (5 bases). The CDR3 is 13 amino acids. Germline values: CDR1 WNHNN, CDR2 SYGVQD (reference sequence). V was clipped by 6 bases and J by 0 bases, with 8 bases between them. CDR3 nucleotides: TGCGCCAGCAGCAGGGAATTGAACACTGAAGCTTTCTTT. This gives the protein CASSRELNTEAFF.

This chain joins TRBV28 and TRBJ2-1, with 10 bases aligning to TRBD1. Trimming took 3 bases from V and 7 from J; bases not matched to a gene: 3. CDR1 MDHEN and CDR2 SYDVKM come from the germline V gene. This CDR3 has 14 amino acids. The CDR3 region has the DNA TGTGCCAGCAGTTTGGGACAGGGGATGAATGAGCAGTTCTTC. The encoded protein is CASSLGQGMNEQFF.

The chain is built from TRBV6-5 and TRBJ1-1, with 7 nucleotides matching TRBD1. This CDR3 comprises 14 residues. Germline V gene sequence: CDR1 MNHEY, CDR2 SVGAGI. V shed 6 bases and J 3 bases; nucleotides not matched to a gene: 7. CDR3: CASSSGTEYTEAFF. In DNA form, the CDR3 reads TGTGCCAGCAGCTCCGGGACAGAATACACTGAAGCTTTCTTT.

The CDR3 loop reads CASSFWGGQQETQYF. In nucleotides, the CDR3 is TGTGCCAGCAGCTTTTGGGGCGGACAGCAAGAGACCCAGTACTTC. The chain combines TRBV7-9 with TRBJ2-5, with D possibly matching TRBD1 (6 bases). The CDR3 extends over 15 amino acids. V lost 3 bases to trimming and J lost 2 bases, with 13 bases between them. Per germline, CDR1 SEHNR and CDR2 FQNEAQ (reference sequence).

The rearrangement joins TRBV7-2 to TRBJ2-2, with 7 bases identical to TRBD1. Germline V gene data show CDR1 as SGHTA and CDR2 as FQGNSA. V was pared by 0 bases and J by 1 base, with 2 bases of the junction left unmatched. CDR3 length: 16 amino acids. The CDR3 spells CASSLAGTVNTGELFF. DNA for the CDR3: TGTGCCAGCAGCTTAGCCGGGACAGTGAACACCGGGGAGCTGTTTTTT.